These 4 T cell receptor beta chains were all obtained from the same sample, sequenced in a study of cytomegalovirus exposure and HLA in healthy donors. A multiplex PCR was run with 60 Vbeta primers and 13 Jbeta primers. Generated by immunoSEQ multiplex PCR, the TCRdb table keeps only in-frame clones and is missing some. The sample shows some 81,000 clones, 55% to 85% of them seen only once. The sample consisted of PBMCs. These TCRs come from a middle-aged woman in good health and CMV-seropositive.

The CDR3 DNA reads TGTGCCAGCAGTTACCCAGACAGGGAGTCGCCCCAGCATTTT. This gives the protein CASSYPDRESPQHF. V gene TRBV6-6 combines with J gene TRBJ1-5, with 7 bases identical to TRBD1. Germline V CDR1 and CDR2: MNHNY, SVGAGI (reference sequence). Unmatched junction bases numbered 7, after V lost 2 bases and J lost 9 bases. The CDR3 runs 14 residues.

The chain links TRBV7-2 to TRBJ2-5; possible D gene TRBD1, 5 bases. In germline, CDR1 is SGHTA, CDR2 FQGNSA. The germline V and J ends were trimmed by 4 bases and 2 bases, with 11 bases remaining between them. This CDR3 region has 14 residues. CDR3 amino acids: CASSSTVSQETQYF. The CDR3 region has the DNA TGTGCCAGCAGCTCGACAGTATCTCAAGAGACCCAGTACTTC.

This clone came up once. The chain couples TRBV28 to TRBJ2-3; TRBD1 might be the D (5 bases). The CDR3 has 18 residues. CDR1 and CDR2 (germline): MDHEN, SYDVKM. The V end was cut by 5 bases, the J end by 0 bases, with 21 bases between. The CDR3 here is CASSPQAGSTVSTDTQYF. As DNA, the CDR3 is TGTGCCAGCAGTCCCCAGGCAGGGTCGACCGTTAGCACAGATACGCAGTATTTT.

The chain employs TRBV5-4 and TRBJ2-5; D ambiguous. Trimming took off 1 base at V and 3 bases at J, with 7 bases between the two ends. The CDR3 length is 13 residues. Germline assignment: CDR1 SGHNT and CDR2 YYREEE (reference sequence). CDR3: CASSLWPKETQYF. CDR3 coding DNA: TGTGCCAGCAGCTTGTGGCCAAAAGAGACCCAGTACTTC.